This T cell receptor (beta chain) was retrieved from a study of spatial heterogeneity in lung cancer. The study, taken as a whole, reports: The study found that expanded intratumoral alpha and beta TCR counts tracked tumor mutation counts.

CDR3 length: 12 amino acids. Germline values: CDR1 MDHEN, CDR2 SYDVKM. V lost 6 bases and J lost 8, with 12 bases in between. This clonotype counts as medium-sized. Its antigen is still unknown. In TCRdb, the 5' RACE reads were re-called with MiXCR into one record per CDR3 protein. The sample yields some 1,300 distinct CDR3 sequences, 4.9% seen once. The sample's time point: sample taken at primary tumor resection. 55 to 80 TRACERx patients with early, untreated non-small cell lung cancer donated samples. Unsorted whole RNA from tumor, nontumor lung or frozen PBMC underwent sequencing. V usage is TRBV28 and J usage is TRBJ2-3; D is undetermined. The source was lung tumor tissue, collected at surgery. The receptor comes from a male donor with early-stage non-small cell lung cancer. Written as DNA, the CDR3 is TGTGCCAGCAGCCTCTGGGATGCTACGCAGTATTTT. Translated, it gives CASSLWDATQYF.